The clone carrying this T cell receptor (beta chain) was detected only once. Its target is not known. Only in-frame clones appear in the TCRdb table, and some are missing; sequencing was by immunoSEQ multiplex PCR. Counted here are tens of thousands of clones, approximately 65% occurring once; the ten biggest clones make up less than 0.8%. These data originate in a study of monozygotic twins with cystic fibrosis. Study-level results: J usage was most co-twin-similar in 8 of 16 pairs, V in 13. Monozygotic CF twins shared more identical nucleotide clonotypes than unrelated patients.

CDR3 length: 19 residues. Germline V gene sequence: CDR1 SGDLS, CDR2 YYNGEE. The junction had 19 bases not matched to a gene; V was cut back by 3 bases and J by 6 bases. Sequencing was performed on blood. This chain links TRBV9 with TRBJ2-1, with 9 bases identical to TRBD2. The receptor's source is a girl aged 10-17 years with cystic fibrosis. The CDR3 DNA reads as TGTGCCAGCAGCGCCGTCCCCTCGCGGGAGGGTCCCCCCCCCAATGAGCAGTTCTTC. Its protein is CASSAVPSREGPPPNEQFF.